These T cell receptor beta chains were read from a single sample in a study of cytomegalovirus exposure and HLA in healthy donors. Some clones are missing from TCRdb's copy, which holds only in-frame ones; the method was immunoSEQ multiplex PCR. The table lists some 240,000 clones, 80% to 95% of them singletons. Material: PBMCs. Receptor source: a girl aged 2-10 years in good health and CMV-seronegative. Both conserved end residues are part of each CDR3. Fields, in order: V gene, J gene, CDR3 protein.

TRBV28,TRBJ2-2,CASSVAGTNTGELFF
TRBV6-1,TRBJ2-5,CASSEAGQGIGTQYF
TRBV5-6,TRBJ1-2,CASSLRQVHGYTF
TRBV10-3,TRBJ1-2,CAISRGPDYGYTF
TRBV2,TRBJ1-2,CASSALTGGRGAYGYTF
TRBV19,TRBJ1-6,CASIGTGKVNSPLHF
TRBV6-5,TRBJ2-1,CASSQGVYNEQFF
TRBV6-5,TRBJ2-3,CASSKVPQKGGTQYF
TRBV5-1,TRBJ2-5,CASSSGTSFPLETQYF
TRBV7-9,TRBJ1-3,CASSSGHSPNGNTIYF
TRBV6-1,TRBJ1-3,CASSSGFSGNTIYF
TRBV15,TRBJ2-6,CATNLIRGLESANVLTF
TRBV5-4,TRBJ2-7,CASTSKGGPGYEQYF
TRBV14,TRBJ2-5,CASSQVRDIQETQYF
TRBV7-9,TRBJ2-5,CASSRTGGETQYF
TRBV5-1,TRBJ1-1,CASSLALGGLGSEAFF
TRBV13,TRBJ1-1,CASSPPSNTEAFF
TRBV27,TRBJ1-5,CASKLQGEGNQPQHF
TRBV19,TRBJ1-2,CASSQDRVVAGYTF
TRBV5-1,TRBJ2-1,CASCFSGVREKQFF
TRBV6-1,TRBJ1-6,CASSDRVGHSPLHF
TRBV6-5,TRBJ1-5,CASSTTGSSNQPQHF
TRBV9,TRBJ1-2,CASSVYDRVATGYTF
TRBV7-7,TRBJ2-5,CASSAQQGGETQYF
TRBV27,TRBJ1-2,CASSPLPTENNYGYTF
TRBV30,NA,CAWSDGDSYEQYF
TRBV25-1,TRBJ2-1,CASSELGGGVYNEQFF
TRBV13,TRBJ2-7,CASSLGDRAGEQYF
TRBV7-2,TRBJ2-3,CASSLSGKADTQYF
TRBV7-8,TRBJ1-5,CASSRTGYQPQHF
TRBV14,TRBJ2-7,CASSQGTNGSSYEQYF
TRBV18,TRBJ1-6,CASSPPERPNSPLHF
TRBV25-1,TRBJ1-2,CASSVPGGKGYTF
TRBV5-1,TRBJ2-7,CASSLNPTYEQYF
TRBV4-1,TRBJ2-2,CASSLGLAGGELFF
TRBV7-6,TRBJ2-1,CASSPQSGNNEQFF
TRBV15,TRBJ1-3,CATSRTGRNTIYF
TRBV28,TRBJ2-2,CASSLFGTGGTGELFF
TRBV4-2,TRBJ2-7,CASSQDPAGSYEQYF
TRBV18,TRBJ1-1,CASSPNRENTEAFF
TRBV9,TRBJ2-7,CASSVGDSGEQYF
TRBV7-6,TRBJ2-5,CASSPLGGSGETQYF
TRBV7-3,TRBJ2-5,CASSLGTSGALETQYF
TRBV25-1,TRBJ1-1,CASSHPGNTEAFF
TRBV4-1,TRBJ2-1,CASSQLLQGANEQFF
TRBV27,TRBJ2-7,CASSSGGAYEQYF
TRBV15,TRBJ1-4,CATSPSGEKLFF
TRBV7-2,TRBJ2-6,CASSRLLAGSSGANVLTF